The 21 T cell receptor beta chains reported below all come from one sample, sequenced in a study of memory CD4+ T cells and cytomegalovirus serostatus. Only in-frame clones appear in the TCRdb table, and some are missing; sequencing was by immunoSEQ multiplex PCR. Here the sample spans tens of thousands of clones, 76% being singletons. Single viable CD3+CD4+CD8-CD45RO+ cells were sorted as the memory CD4+ T cells. The sequenced sample was memory CD4+ T cells from blood. These receptors all come from an adult in good health and CMV-seronegative.

This chain links TRBV5-6 with TRBJ2-1; weak D call: TRBD2 (5 bases). There are 16 residues in the CDR3. CDR1 and CDR2 (germline): SGHDT, YYEEEE. V was clipped by 4 bases and J by 0 bases, with 14 bases between them. The CDR3 here is CASSTRTEVSYNEQFF. CDR3 bases: TGTGCCAGCAGCACCAGGACTGAAGTCTCCTACAATGAGCAGTTCTTC.

This clone was seen more than once but under ten times. The chain carries TRBV6-1 and TRBJ1-5; possible D gene TRBD1, 5 bases. With 11 bases removed from V and 4 bases from J, the gap between germline ends came to 15 bases. In germline, CDR1 is MNHNS, CDR2 SASEGT. CDR3 size: 13 residues. The CDR3 sequence is CAGSPGGNQPQHF. The CDR3 coding sequence is TGTGCCGGATCCCCGGGGGGAAATCAGCCCCAGCATTTT.

In its sample, this clone is medium-sized. V is TRBV5-6 and J is TRBJ1-1; D ambiguous. The CDR3 is 18 amino acids. Trimming removed 0 bases from V and 0 bases from J, with 18 bases in between. Germline CDR1 is SGHDT and CDR2 is YYEEEE. CDR3 loop: CASSLVLGIGRMNTEAFF. In nucleotides, the CDR3 is TGTGCCAGCAGCTTGGTGCTGGGAATAGGTAGGATGAACACTGAAGCTTTCTTT.

This chain connects TRBV15 to TRBJ1-6; D not certain. CDR3 length equals 15 residues. Germline V gives CDR1 LNHNV, CDR2 YYDKDF (reference sequence). Trimming took 5 bases from V and 6 from J, leaving 14 bases between them. CDR3 amino acids: CATSERGDRNSPLHF. DNA for the CDR3: TGTGCCACCAGCGAGAGAGGAGATCGTAATTCACCCCTCCACTTT.

Only one count was recorded for this clone. The chain is built from TRBV19 and TRBJ1-1; tentative D call: TRBD1 (6 bases). Trimming pared 3 bases from V and 11 bases from J, leaving 16 bases between. CDR1 LNHDA and CDR2 SQIVND come from the germline V gene (reference sequence). This CDR3 is built from 13 residues. The CDR3: CASSIQQGSGAFF. CDR3 coding DNA: TGTGCCAGTAGTATTCAACAGGGCTCTGGGGCTTTCTTT.

This chain joins TRBV28 and TRBJ2-3; weak D call: TRBD2 (6 bases). The CDR3 totals 11 residues. Trimming removed 8 bases from V and 7 bases from J, with 10 bases in between. Looked up from germline, CDR1 is MDHEN and CDR2 is SYDVKM. The CDR3 region has the DNA TGTGCCAGCTCCGGACTACATACGCAGTATTTT. This encodes CASSGLHTQYF. Complete variable domain (other parts from reference TRBV28 and TRBJ2-3): DVKVTQSSRYLVKRTGEKVFLECVQDMDHENMFWYRQDPGLGLRLIYFSYDVKMKEKGDIPEGYSVSREKKERFSLILESASTNQTSMYLCASSGLHTQYFGPGTRLTVL.

This chain uses TRBV5-6 with TRBJ1-4; D is unclear. Per germline, CDR1 SGHDT and CDR2 YYEEEE. Trimming cost V 2 bases and J 8 bases, with 13 bases left between them. The CDR3 consists of 14 residues. The CDR3 is CASSLLAGGEKLFF. The CDR3 nucleotides are TGTGCCAGCAGCTTATTGGCAGGAGGGGAAAAACTGTTTTTT.

The chain has TRBV6-6 and TRBJ2-1; the D is unclear. The CDR3 consists of 13 residues. Germline V lookup: CDR1 MNHNY, CDR2 SVGAGI (reference sequence). Trimming removed 2 bases from V and 4 bases from J, with 6 bases in between. CDR3 in amino acids: CASSYQQYNEQFF. The CDR3 DNA reads TGTGCCAGCAGTTACCAACAGTACAATGAGCAGTTCTTC.

The chain is built from TRBV6-5 and TRBJ2-7, with TRBD2 matching 10 bases. Trimming removed 5 bases from V and 2 bases from J; junction bases left unmatched: 6. CDR1 is MNHEY, CDR2 SVGAGI, per germline. This CDR3 is 15 amino acids long. The CDR3 coding sequence is TGTGCCAGCAGTAAAGGGACTAGCGCGGCCTACGAGCAGTACTTC. This gives the protein CASSKGTSAAYEQYF.

The rearrangement links TRBV7-8 to TRBJ2-7; either TRBD1 or TRBD2 may fit D (5 bases each). Germline loops: CDR1 SGHVS, CDR2 FQNEAQ. The CDR3 sequence is 15 residues long. V was pared by 5 bases and J by 2 bases, with 16 bases between. CDR3 in DNA: TGTGCCAGCAGCGCCTACCGGGACCGGACCTACGAGCAGTACTTC. Its translation is CASSAYRDRTYEQYF.

The chain combines TRBV15 with TRBJ2-2, with 7 bases fitting TRBD1. V lost 1 base, J lost 6 bases, and 5 bases stayed unmatched. CDR1 is LNHNV and CDR2 is YYDKDF in the germline V gene (reference sequence). The CDR3 length is 15 residues. CDR3 amino acids: CATSRVPGQPGELFF. CDR3 in DNA: TGTGCCACCAGCAGAGTTCCGGGACAGCCCGGGGAGCTGTTTTTT.

This chain connects TRBV13 to TRBJ2-1, with D hard to call. Trimming left V 3 bases short and J 0 bases short, with 21 bases between. The CDR3 loop spans 19 amino acids. Germline lookup yields CDR1 PRHDT and CDR2 FYEKMQ (reference sequence). Written as DNA, the CDR3 is TGTGCCAGCAGCTTGGAACCACCAGCAGCGCGAAGCTCCTACAATGAGCAGTTCTTC. The encoded protein is CASSLEPPAARSSYNEQFF.

The V gene is TRBV5-1, the J gene TRBJ2-5; TRBD1 matches 7 bases. Per germline, CDR1 SGHRS and CDR2 YFSETQ. The CDR3 has 13 residues. The ends lost 0 bases at V and 10 bases at J; junction bases unmatched: 6. CDR3 in amino acids: CASSLERSGGQYF. The DNA for the CDR3 is TGCGCCAGCAGCTTGGAGCGCTCAGGGGGCCAGTACTTC.

The V and J genes are TRBV28 and TRBJ2-1; possible D gene TRBD2, 6 bases. V was cut by 4 bases and J by 1 base, with 11 bases left in between. Germline V CDR1 and CDR2: MDHEN, SYDVKM. CDR3 length: 15 amino acids. The DNA of the CDR3 is TGTGCCAGCAGTTCACCGGGACTTTCCTACAATGAGCAGTTCTTC. It codes for CASSSPGLSYNEQFF.

This sequence joins TRBV5-1 and TRBJ1-4; 7 bases are shared with TRBD1. The V gene's germline CDR1 is SGHRS and CDR2 YFSETQ. This CDR3 is 16 amino acids long. Trimming removed 0 bases from V and 8 bases from J; junction bases left unmatched: 10. CDR3 DNA: TGCGCCAGCAGCTTGGCCATGGGACAGTTAAAGGAAAAACTGTTTTTT. Amino acids: CASSLAMGQLKEKLFF.

Comment on this clone: Other DNA sequences from this sample encode an identical CDR3 as well. V usage is TRBV2 and J usage is TRBJ1-5; D is unclear. Germline CDR1 reads SNHLY; CDR2 reads FYNNEI. The CDR3 consists of 14 residues. Trimming shortened V by 3 bases and J by 2 bases, and 8 bases separated the two germline ends. The CDR3 DNA is TGTGCCAGCAGTGAGGAGGGCGGCAATCAGCCCCAGCATTTT. It specifies CASSEEGGNQPQHF.

The chain has TRBV7-9 and TRBJ2-7, with no clear D. V was clipped by 5 bases and J by 3 bases, with 8 bases between them. The V gene's germline CDR1 is SEHNR and CDR2 FQNEAQ (reference sequence). The CDR3 contains 12 residues. The CDR3 nucleotides are TGTGCCAGCAGCCAAACAGTCTACGAGCAGTACTTC. Encoded protein: CASSQTVYEQYF.

This clone has more than one count but fewer than ten. The chain employs TRBV28 and TRBJ2-3; no definite D call. The CDR3 sequence is 13 residues long. CDR1 and CDR2 (germline): MDHEN, SYDVKM. Trimming took 3 bases from V and 0 from J, leaving 4 bases between them. The CDR3 loop reads CASSFGSTDTQYF. In nucleotides, the CDR3 is TGTGCCAGCAGTTTCGGGAGCACAGATACGCAGTATTTT.

Here the CDR3 reads CASSDRDRGVYEQYF. CDR3 nucleotides: TGTGCCAGTAGTGACCGGGACAGGGGTGTCTACGAGCAGTACTTC. This chain joins TRBV19 and TRBJ2-7; 10 bases match TRBD1. V lost 5 bases and J lost 3; bases outside the gene matches: 7. CDR1 LNHDA and CDR2 SQIVND come from the germline V gene (reference sequence). The CDR3 is made up of 15 amino acids.

This clone was seen once. J is TRBJ2-1 and V is TRBV6-5; 7 bases map to TRBD2. Germline loops: CDR1 MNHEY, CDR2 SVGAGI. The CDR3 contains 16 residues. The V segment lost 0 bases and the J segment 10 bases; nucleotides outside the gene matches: 12. The CDR3 region has the DNA TGTGCCAGCAGTTACTCGGGACTACCGGGGCACGACGAGCAGTTCTTC. Protein product: CASSYSGLPGHDEQFF.

Here the CDR3 reads CASSPSGGAWETQYF. CDR3 nucleotide sequence: TGTGCCAGCAGCCCTAGCGGGGGGGCCTGGGAGACCCAGTACTTC. The genes are TRBV7-2 and TRBJ2-5, with TRBD2 matching over 12 bases. The CDR3 loop spans 15 amino acids. The junction had 6 bases not matched to a gene; V was cut back by 5 bases and J by 5 bases. CDR1 is SGHTA and CDR2 is FQGNSA in the germline V gene.